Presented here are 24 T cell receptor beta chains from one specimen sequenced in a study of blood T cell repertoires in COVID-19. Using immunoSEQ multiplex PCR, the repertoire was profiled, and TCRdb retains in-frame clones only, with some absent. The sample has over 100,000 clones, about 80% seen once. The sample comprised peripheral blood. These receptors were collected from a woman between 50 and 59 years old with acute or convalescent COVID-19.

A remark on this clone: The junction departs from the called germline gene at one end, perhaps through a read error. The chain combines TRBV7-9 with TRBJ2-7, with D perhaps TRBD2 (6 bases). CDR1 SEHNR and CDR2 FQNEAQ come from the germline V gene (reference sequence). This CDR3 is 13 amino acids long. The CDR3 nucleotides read TGTGCCAGCAGCCCCGACGGGACTTACGGGCAGTACTTC. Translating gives CASSPDGTYGQYF.

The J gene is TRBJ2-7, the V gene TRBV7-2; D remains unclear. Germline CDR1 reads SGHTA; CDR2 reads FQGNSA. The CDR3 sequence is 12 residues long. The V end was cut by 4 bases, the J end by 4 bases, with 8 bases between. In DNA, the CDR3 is TGTGCCAGCAGCTCTGACTTGTACGAGCAGTACTTC. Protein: CASSSDLYEQYF. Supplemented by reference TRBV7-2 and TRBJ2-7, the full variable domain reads GAGVSQSPSNKVTEKGKDVELRCDPISGHTALYWYRQSLGQGLEFLIYFQGNSAPDKSGLPSDRFSAERTGGSVSTLTIQRTQQEDSAVYLCASSSDLYEQYFGPGTRLTVT.

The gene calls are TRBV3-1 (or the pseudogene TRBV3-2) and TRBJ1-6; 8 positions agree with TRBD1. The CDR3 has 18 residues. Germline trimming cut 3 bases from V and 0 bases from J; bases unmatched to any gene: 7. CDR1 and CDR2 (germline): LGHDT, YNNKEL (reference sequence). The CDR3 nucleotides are TGTGCCAGCAGCCACCCAGGGGGCGCGGGCTCCTATAATTCACCCCTCCACTTT. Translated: CASSHPGGAGSYNSPLHF.

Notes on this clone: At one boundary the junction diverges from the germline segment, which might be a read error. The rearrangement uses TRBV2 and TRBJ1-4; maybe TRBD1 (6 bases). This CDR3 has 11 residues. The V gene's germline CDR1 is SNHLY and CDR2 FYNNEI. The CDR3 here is CASSESLRQVF. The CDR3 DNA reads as TGTGCCAGCAGTGAAAGTCTCCGACAGGTTTTT. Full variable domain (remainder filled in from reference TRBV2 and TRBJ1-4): EPEVTQTPSHQVTQMGQEVILRCVPISNHLYFYWYRQILGQKVEFLVSFYNNEISEKSEIFDDQFSVERPDGSNFTLKIRSTKLEDSAMYFCASSESLRQVFGSGTQLSVL.

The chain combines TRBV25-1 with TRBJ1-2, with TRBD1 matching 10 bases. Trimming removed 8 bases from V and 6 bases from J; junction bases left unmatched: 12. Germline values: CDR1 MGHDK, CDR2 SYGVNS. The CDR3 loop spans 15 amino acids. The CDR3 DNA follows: TGTGCCAGCGGAGCTTCGACAGGGGGCGCCCATGGCTACACCTTC. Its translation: CASGASTGGAHGYTF.

Written as DNA, the CDR3 is TGTGCCAGCAGCCTCCCAGGGCGGGGTCTCGGGAAACTGTTTTTT. It specifies CASSLPGRGLGKLFF. The chain couples TRBV3-1 (or the pseudogene TRBV3-2) to TRBJ1-4; the D gene is possibly TRBD1 (5 bases). The CDR3 is made up of 15 amino acids. Trimming stripped 4 bases from V and 11 bases from J, with 20 bases between. The germline V gene encodes CDR1 LGHDT and CDR2 YNNKEL (reference sequence).

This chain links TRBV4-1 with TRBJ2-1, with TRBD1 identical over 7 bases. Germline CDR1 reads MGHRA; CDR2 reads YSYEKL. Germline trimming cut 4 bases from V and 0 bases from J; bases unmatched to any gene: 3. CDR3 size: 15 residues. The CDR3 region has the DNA TGCGCCAGCAGCCTAGGACAGGCCTCCTACAATGAGCAGTTCTTC. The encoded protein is CASSLGQASYNEQFF.

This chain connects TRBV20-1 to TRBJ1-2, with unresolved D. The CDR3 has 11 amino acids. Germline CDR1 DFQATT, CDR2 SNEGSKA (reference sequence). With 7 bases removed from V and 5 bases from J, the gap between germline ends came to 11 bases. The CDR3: CSVGDRYGYTF. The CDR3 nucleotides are TGCAGTGTCGGAGACCGGTATGGCTACACCTTC.

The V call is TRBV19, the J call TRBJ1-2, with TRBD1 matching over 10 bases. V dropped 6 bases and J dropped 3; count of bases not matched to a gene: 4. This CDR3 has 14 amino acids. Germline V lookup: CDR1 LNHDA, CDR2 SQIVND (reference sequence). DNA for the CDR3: TGTGCCAGTAGCCGACAGGGGGCCCACTATGGCTACACCTTC. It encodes CASSRQGAHYGYTF. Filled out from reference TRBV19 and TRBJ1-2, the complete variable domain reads DGGITQSPKYLFRKEGQNVTLSCEQNLNHDAMYWYRQDPGQGLRLIYYSQIVNDFQKGDIAEGYSVSREKKESFPLTVTSAQKNPTAFYLCASSRQGAHYGYTFGSGTRLTVV.

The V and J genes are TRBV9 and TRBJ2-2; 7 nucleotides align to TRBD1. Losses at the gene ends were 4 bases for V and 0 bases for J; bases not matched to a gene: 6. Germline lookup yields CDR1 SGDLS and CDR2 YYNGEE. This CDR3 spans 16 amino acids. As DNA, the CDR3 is TGTGCCAGCAGCAAAACCGGGACAGCGAACACCGGGGAGCTGTTTTTT. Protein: CASSKTGTANTGELFF.

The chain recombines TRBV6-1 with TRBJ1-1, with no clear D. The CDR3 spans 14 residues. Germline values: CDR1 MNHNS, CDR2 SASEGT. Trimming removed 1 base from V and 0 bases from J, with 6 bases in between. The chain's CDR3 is CASSEGGMNTEAFF. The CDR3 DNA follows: TGTGCCAGCAGTGAAGGAGGTATGAACACTGAAGCTTTCTTT.

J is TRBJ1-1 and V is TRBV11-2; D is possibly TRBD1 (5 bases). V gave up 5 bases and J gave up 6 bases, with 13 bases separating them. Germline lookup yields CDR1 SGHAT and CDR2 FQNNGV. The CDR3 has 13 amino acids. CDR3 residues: CASSPQGTPEAFF. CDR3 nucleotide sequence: TGTGCCAGCAGCCCCCAGGGTACCCCTGAAGCTTTCTTT.

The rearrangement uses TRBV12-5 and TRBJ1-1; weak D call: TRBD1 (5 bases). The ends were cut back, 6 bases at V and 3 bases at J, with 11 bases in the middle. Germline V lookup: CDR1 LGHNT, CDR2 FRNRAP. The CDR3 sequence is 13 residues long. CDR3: CASGKGGDTEAFF. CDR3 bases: TGTGCTAGTGGGAAGGGAGGGGACACTGAAGCTTTCTTT. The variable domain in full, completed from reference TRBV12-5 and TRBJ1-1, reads DARVTQTPRHKVTEMGQEVTMRCQPILGHNTVFWYRQTMMQGLELLAYFRNRAPLDDSGMPKDRFSAEMPDATLATLKIQPSEPRDSAVYFCASGKGGDTEAFFGQGTRLTVV.

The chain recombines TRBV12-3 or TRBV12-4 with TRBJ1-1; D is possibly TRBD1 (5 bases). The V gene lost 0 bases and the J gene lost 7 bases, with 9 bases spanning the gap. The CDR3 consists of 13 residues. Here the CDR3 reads CASSLARQYEAFF. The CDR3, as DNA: TGTGCCAGCAGTTTAGCCCGACAGTATGAAGCTTTCTTT.

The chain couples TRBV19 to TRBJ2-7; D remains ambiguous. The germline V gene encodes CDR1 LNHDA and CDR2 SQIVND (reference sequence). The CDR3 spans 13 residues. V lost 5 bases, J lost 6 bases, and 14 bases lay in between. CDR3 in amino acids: CASSVQLFSEQYF. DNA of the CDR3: TGTGCCAGTAGTGTACAATTATTTTCCGAGCAGTACTTC.

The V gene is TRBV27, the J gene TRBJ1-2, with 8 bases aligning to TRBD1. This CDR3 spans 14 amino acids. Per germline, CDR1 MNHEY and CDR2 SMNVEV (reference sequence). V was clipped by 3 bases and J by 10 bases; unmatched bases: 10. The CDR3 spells CASSFPDRDCDYTF. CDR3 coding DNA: TGTGCCAGCAGTTTTCCGGACAGGGACTGTGACTACACCTTC.

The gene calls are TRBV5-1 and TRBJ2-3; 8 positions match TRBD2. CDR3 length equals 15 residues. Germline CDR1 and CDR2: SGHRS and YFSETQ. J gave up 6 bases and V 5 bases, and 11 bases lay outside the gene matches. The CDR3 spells CASSLRSGGADTQYF. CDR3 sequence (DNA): TGCGCCAGCAGTCTGAGAAGCGGGGGAGCTGATACGCAGTATTTT.

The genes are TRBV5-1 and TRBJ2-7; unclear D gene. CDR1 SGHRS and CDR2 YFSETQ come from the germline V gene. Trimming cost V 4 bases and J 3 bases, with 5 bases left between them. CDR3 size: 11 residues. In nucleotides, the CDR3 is TGCGCCAGCAGCGCAGACTACGAGCAGTACTTC. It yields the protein CASSADYEQYF.

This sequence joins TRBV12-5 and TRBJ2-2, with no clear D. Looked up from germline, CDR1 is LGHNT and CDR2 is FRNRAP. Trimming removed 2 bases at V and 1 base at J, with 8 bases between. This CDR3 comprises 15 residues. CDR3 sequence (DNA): TGTGCTAGTGGTTTGCGTCTAGGGAACACCGGGGAGCTGTTTTTT. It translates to CASGLRLGNTGELFF.

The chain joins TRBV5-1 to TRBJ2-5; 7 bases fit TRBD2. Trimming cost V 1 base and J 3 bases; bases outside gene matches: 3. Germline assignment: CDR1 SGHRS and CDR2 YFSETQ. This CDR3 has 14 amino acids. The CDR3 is CASSLITSEETQYF. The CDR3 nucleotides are TGCGCCAGCAGCTTGATAACTAGCGAAGAGACCCAGTACTTC.

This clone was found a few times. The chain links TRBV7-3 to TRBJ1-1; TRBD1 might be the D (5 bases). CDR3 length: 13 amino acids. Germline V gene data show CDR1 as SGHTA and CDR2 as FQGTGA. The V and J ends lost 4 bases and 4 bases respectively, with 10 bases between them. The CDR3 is CASSSRQLTEAFF. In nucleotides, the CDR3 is TGTGCCAGCAGCTCCCGACAGCTCACTGAAGCTTTCTTT. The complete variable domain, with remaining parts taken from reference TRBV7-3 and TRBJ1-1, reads GAGVSQTPSNKVTEKGKYVELRCDPISGHTALYWYRQSLGQGPEFLIYFQGTGAADDSGLPNDRFFAVRPEGSVSTLKIQRTERGDSAVYLCASSSRQLTEAFFGQGTRLTVV.

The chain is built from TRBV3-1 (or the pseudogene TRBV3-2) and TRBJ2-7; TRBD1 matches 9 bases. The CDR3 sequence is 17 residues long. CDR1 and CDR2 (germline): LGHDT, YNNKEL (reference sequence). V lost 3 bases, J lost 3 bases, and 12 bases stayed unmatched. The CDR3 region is CASSHYTYQGQGYEQYF. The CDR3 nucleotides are TGTGCCAGCAGCCATTATACGTACCAGGGACAGGGCTACGAGCAGTACTTC.

The CDR3 reads CAWTQGATDTQYF. The DNA of the CDR3 is TGTGCCTGGACCCAGGGTGCGACAGATACGCAGTATTTT. V is TRBV30 and J is TRBJ2-3; TRBD1 might be the D (5 bases). This CDR3 comprises 13 residues. CDR1 is GTSNPN, CDR2 SVGIG, per germline (reference sequence). The ends were cut back, 4 bases at V and 3 bases at J, with 11 bases in the middle.

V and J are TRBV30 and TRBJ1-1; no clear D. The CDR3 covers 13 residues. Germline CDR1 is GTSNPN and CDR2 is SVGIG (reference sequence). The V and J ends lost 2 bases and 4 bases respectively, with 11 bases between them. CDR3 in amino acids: CAWSPGAGTEAFF. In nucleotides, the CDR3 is TGTGCCTGGAGTCCGGGAGCGGGCACTGAAGCTTTCTTT.